The T cell receptor (beta chain) under discussion was sequenced for a study of blood T cell repertoires in COVID-19. Clones were sequenced by immunoSEQ multiplex PCR, and TCRdb holds only the in-frame ones, with some missing. This sample has about 160,000 clones, with about 74% found just once. This CDR3 contains 12 residues. V was trimmed by 3 bases and J by 4 bases, leaving 6 bases between them. CDR1 is DFQATT and CDR2 is SNEGSKA in the germline V gene (reference sequence). This chain connects TRBV20-1 to TRBJ1-4, with D uncertain. This TCR was sampled from a man between 60 and 75 years old with acute or convalescent COVID-19. The sequenced sample consisted of peripheral blood. In DNA form, the CDR3 reads TGCAGTGCTAGTGACCTTAATGAAAAACTGTTTTTT. Translated, it gives CSASDLNEKLFF.